This TCR beta chain is drawn from a study of CXCR3-negative and CXCR3-positive naive CD8 T cells. The CDR3 runs 14 residues. From germline, CDR1 is DFQATT and CDR2 SNEGSKA (reference sequence). A remark on this clonotype: Its target is unknown.

Study-wide findings and caveats: With surface CD5 comparable between naive subsets, TCR strength was estimated using properties derived from the TRB CDR3.

Through 5' RACE with UMI labels, the TRB cDNA libraries were prepared. One entry per CDR3 protein, without DNA, is what TCRdb gives after re-calling the 5' RACE reads. Recorded here are approximately 38,000 distinct CDR3 sequences; the top ten clones represent more than 7.5%. V gene TRBV20-1 combines with J gene TRBJ2-7. The origin of this receptor is a human donor in good health. Some clones in this sample may be carry-over from other donors' samples. The specimen sequenced was memory CD8+ T cells from blood. The CDR3 loop reads CSARSPTVDYERYF.